This T cell receptor (beta chain) comes out of a study of chemoradiotherapy in HPV16-positive cancers. About the study: A couple of HPV16-positive patients' cells yielded candidate HPV-specific clones and common motifs. Findings and caveats of the study: Candidate HPV-specific clones and E7-related TCR motifs grew in tumor during treatment. HPV-specific T cells were functionally defined from only a couple of HPV16-positive patients.

This CDR3 contains 15 residues. The V gene's germline CDR1 is GTSNPN and CDR2 SVGIG (reference sequence). The V gene end was trimmed by 3 bases and the J gene end by 8 bases; junction bases not matched to a gene: 10. Concerning this clone itself: Its antigen is still unknown.

Using immunoSEQ multiplex PCR, the repertoire was profiled, and TCRdb retains in-frame clones only, with some absent. The sample has more than 12,000 clones, about 91% seen once. The sequence derives from a human donor with HPV-associated anogenital cancer. The material sequenced was blood, taken from a patient who underwent chemoradiotherapy. The chain carries TRBV30 and TRBJ1-2, with 12 bases matching TRBD1. The CDR3 sequence is CAWRAPGTGGRGYTF. CDR3 DNA sequence: TGTGCCTGGAGAGCCCCTGGGACAGGGGGCCGCGGCTACACCTTC.